Listed below are T cell receptor beta chains from one sample, sequenced in a study of T cell clusters in autoimmune cytopenias. TCRdb re-called the multiplex PCR reads and gives one entry per CDR3 protein, without DNA. This table lists 7,000 or so distinct CDR3 sequences. These data also formed part of another study, on T cell repertoires in aging, cancer and after chemotherapy.

The material sequenced was peripheral blood. These receptors all come from a human donor in good health. The CDR3 runs from the conserved cysteine through the conserved F or W. Expanded clones get a size class; other rows say once, few or many, or leave the size out.

v_call	j_call	clone_size	cdr3_aa
TRBV6-2/TRBV6-3	TRBJ2-7	-	CASSYSGQTEQYF
TRBV11-2	TRBJ2-3	-	CASSSLRGRSYTDTQYF
TRBV7-9	TRBJ2-3	-	CASSLSLAGDTDTQYF
TRBV10-2	TRBJ2-7	-	CASSEWGQGFLEQYF
TRBV30	TRBJ1-1	-	CAWSKQSGGYLNTEAFF
TRBV12-3/TRBV12-4	TRBJ1-1	-	CASSTVGGGDTEAFF
TRBV4-1	TRBJ2-7	-	CASSRLAGVYEQYF
TRBV6-6	TRBJ1-4	-	CASSPTTGYEGEKLFF
TRBV6-5	TRBJ2-4	medium-sized	CASSLGQGAKNIQYF
TRBV29-1	TRBJ1-5	medium-sized	CSVRDANQPQHF
TRBV29-1	TRBJ2-5	medium-sized	CSVDGGLETQYF
TRBV30	TRBJ2-3	-	CAWRGLTAADTQYF
TRBV5-4	TRBJ2-3	-	CASSTRDANTQYF
TRBV6-1	TRBJ1-1	-	CASSETRGQNTEAFF
TRBV19	TRBJ2-1	medium-sized	CASSRTSGGAKVNEQFF
TRBV12-3/TRBV12-4	TRBJ2-7	-	CASSLANRGEQYF
TRBV6-5	TRBJ2-3	-	CASSYQGGGTDTQYF
TRBV27	TRBJ2-7	-	CASNGPQTYEQYF
TRBV20-1	TRBJ2-1	-	CSAIPGHPYNEQFF
TRBV19	TRBJ2-2	medium-sized	CASPTRTGELFF
TRBV18	TRBJ1-5	-	CASSSGGGQLSNQPQHF
TRBV6-1	TRBJ2-1	-	CASTPQRASRDNEQFF
TRBV6-1	TRBJ2-7	-	CASSERRGNSYEQYF
TRBV7-9	TRBJ2-1	-	CASSIDRPSYNEQFF
TRBV5-6	TRBJ2-5	-	CASSPAGLAEETQYF
TRBV27	TRBJ2-2	-	CASSSSVRSTNTGELFF
TRBV29-1	TRBJ1-2	-	CSVGGQLGYGYTF
TRBV12-3/TRBV12-4	TRBJ2-6	-	CASSSGGNVLTF
TRBV12-3/TRBV12-4	TRBJ2-1	-	CASSLVQGYNEQFF
TRBV5-1	TRBJ2-5	-	CASWTGTQETQYF
TRBV6-6	TRBJ2-1	-	CASSLQRQGWDEQFF
TRBV30	TRBJ2-1	-	CAWSHSRDRVMFEQFF
TRBV19	TRBJ2-1	medium-sized	CASSPRSYNEQFF
TRBV30	TRBJ1-5	-	CALRTGAGRPQHF
TRBV19	TRBJ2-7	-	CASNGQGMSEQYF
TRBV5-1	TRBJ2-5	-	CASSSLPQETQYF
TRBV19	TRBJ2-1	-	CASSLGQTYNEQFF
TRBV5-4	TRBJ1-4	-	CASSLPGRDEKLFF
TRBV7-6	TRBJ1-1	-	CASSLRGPNAEAFF
TRBV11-2	TRBJ2-2	-	CASSLENGELFF
TRBV6-2/TRBV6-3	TRBJ2-2	-	CASSYSKGAGELFF
TRBV6-5	TRBJ2-2	-	CASSRLAVTGELFF
TRBV24-1	TRBJ2-2	-	CATSGGPLNTGELFF
TRBV6-5	TRBJ2-5	-	CASRSLAGGPGETQYF
TRBV30	TRBJ1-1	medium-sized	CAWRLPGGTEAFF
TRBV7-2	TRBJ1-6	-	CASSLRSSYNSPLHF